This T cell receptor (beta chain) derives from a study of T cell repertoires in cytomegalovirus infection (dated 2019 in TCRdb). A note on the overall study: Alongside well-studied HLA-B-restricted epitopes, the peptide stimulations were aimed at recently identified HLA-C-restricted CMV epitopes, whose presentation resists viral immunomodulation. Because public TCR beta signatures pointed to carriage of CMV infection together with the matching HLA type, the HLA type of each donor mattered for the analysis. General conclusions and limits of the study: The ex vivo response was dominated by HLA-C-restricted CMV-specific TCR beta clonotypes, which also provided the single most frequent clonotype in two of eight donors. Cumulative frequency of public TCR beta family members discriminated carriers of CMV infection plus the relevant HLA type in this cohort and an independent roughly 330-donor cohort.

The sequencer listed for this sample is Illumina HiSeq 1500. TCRdb's own reprocessing of the public reads used fastp at Q25 and MiXCR and kept productive beta chains. All rows with the same CDR3 protein become a single entry with the most common DNA and genes. The sample profile shows about 770,000 distinct CDR3 sequences; 25% to 30% of them were found once. The ten most abundant clones make up 13% of the sample. About this clonotype itself: There is no known antigen for this receptor. Per-nucleotide qualities are absent, and no much larger clonotype sits a single base away.

CDR1 DFQATT and CDR2 SNEGSKA are derived from the germline V gene (reference sequence). The CDR3, cysteine through phenylalanine, is 14 amino acids long. Left in the record is the CDR3 DNA by itself, 42 bases read in frame from the first base. After removal of 4 bases from V and 13 bases from J, the junction retains 12 bases not matched to a gene. What this sample's treatment or condition label stands for: in vitro stimulation with specific CMV peptide epitopes to enrich CMV-specific T cells. The sample was cultured CD8+ T cells from PBMCs, taken from culture after CMV antigen stimulation. The receptor was derived from a human donor in good health (CMV status not recorded). Some clones in this sample may be carry-over from other donors' samples. This chain joins TRBV20-1 to TRBJ1-4, and 10 junction bases match TRBD1. The CDR3 reads CSAIGDRGPYVLFF. The DNA sequence follows: TGCAGTGCTATTGGGGACAGGGGCCCGTATGTACTGTTTTTT.